Reported below is one T cell receptor (beta chain). Its antigen is undetermined. Only in-frame clones appear in the TCRdb table, and some are missing; sequencing was by immunoSEQ multiplex PCR. The profile shows roughly 48,000 clones, roughly nine tenths of them singletons. These data are taken from a study of a mutant IDH1 vaccine in newly diagnosed glioma. The CDR3 is 16 residues long. In germline, CDR1 is GTSNPN, CDR2 SVGIG (reference sequence). Trimming cost V 2 bases and J 7 bases, with 18 bases left between them. Time point indicated: week 11, during vaccination. Topical imiquimod was applied with each vaccine dose, which held 300 ug of mutant IDH1 20-mer peptide.

The source of this sequence is a man in his forties or fifties with glioma. The sequences come from PBMCs, collected from a glioma patient whose treatment included an IDH1 peptide vaccine. The chain is built from TRBV30 and TRBJ1-6; D remains unclear. CDR3 loop: CAWSPIGREGNSPLHF. The CDR3 coding sequence is TGTGCCTGGAGTCCCATCGGGAGGGAAGGAAATTCACCCCTCCACTTT. The variable domain in full, completed from reference TRBV30 and TRBJ1-6, reads SQTIHQWPATLVQPVGSPLSLECTVEGTSNPNLYWYRQAAGRGLQLLFYSVGIGQISSEVPQNLSASRPQDRQFILSSKKLLLSDSGFYLCAWSPIGREGNSPLHFGNGTRLTVT.